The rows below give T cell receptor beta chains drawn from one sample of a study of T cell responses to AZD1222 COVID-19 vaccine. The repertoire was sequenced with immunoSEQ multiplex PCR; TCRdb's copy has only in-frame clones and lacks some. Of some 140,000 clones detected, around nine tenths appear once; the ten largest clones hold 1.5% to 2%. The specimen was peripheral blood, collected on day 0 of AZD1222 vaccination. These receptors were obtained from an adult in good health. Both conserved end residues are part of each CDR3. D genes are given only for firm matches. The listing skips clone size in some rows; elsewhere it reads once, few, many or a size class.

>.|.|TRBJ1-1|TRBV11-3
TGTGCCAGCAGCTTGATTGTTAGCACTGAAGCTTTCTTT
CASSLIVSTEAFF
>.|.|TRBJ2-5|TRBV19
TGTGCCAGTAGTATAGTTCCGAGTGGCCTTTGGGACCAGTACTTC
CASSIVPSGLWDQYF
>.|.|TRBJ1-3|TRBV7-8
TGTGCCAGCAGCTTAGCGACCCTCCGACGGACTAGCTCTGGAAACACCATATATTTT
CASSLATLRRTSSGNTIYF
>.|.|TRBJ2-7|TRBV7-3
TGTGCCAGCAGCTTAAGGTACGAGCAGTACTTC
CASSLRYEQYF
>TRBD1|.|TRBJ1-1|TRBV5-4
TGTGCCAGCAGCTTCCCGGGACAGATGAACACTGAAGCTTTCTTT
CASSFPGQMNTEAFF
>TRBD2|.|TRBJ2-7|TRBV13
TGTGCCAGCAGCTCCCCCGGGGCGGGAGGGCCGCTCGAGCAGTACTTC
CASSSPGAGGPLEQYF
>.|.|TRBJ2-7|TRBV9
TGTGCCACCATTCCCCCTCCGCGGGTAAGCTCCTACGAGCAGTACTTC
CATIPPPRVSSYEQYF
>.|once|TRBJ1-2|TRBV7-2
TGTGCCAGCAGCTTAGCTTTATTCAGGATAGGGGTCTACTGCACCTTC
CASSLALFRIGVYCTF
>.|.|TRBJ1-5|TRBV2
TGTGCCAGCAGGAAAGACAGAGTGGCCCAGCATTTT
CASRKDRVAQHF
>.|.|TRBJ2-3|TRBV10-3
TGTGCCGTAGAGACCGGGACCACTAGCACAGATACGCAGTATTTT
CAVETGTTSTDTQYF
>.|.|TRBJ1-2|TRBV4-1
TGCGCCAGCAGCGAACGGTTAGGGGGATCCTATGGCTACACCTTC
CASSERLGGSYGYTF
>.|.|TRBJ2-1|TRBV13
TGTGCCAGCAACAAGGACACCAGCTCCTACAATGAGCAGTTCTTC
CASNKDTSSYNEQFF
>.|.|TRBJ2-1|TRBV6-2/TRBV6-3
TGTGCCAGCAGTTATCTGGTAGAGGGTGCTGAGCAGTTCTTC
CASSYLVEGAEQFF
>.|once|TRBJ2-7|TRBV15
TGTGCCACCAGCAGTAGCGCCAACTCCTACGAGCAGTACTTC
CATSSSANSYEQYF
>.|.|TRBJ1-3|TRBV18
TGTGCCAGCTCACCACCGAGGTTCCGTGGCAGGGGTGGAAACACCATATATTTT
CASSPPRFRGRGGNTIYF
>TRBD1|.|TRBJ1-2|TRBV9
TGTGCCAGCAGCACCTCTTCAGGGGGCTGGGGCTACACCTTC
CASSTSSGGWGYTF
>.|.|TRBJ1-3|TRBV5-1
TGCGCCAGCAGCTTGGAAGGGGTCGTAAACACCATATATTTT
CASSLEGVVNTIYF
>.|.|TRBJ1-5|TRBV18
TGTGCCAGCTCCATTTTGGGATCTCGCCAAAGTAATCAGCCCCAGCATTTT
CASSILGSRQSNQPQHF
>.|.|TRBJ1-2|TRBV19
TGTGCCTCCTCGGGCAGGGGTAACTATGGCTACACCTTC
CASSGRGNYGYTF
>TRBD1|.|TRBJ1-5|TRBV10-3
TGTGCCATCAGTGAAAAGGGGGCGAGTAATCAGCCCCAGCATTTT
CAISEKGASNQPQHF
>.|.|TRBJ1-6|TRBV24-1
TGTGCCACCAGTGCAGGGGATAATTCACCCCTCCACTTT
CATSAGDNSPLHF
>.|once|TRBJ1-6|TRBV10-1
TGCGCCAGCAGTGAAGGGGGGGACAACTATAATTCACCCCTCCACTTT
CASSEGGDNYNSPLHF
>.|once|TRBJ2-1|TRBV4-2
TGTGCCAGCGGGTTAACAGGGTTTGTAACGAATGAGCAGTTCTTC
CASGLTGFVTNEQFF
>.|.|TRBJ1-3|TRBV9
TGTGCCAGCAGCGTAGAATACCCTGGAAACACCATATATTTT
CASSVEYPGNTIYF
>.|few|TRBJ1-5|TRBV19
TGTGCCAGTAGTATAGAAGGGGTAATTAGCAATCAGCCCCAGCATTTT
CASSIEGVISNQPQHF
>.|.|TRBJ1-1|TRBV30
TGTGCCTGGAGAATGGGGGCAGGAGGGGAGAGGACGAACACTGAAGCTTTCTTT
CAWRMGAGGERTNTEAFF
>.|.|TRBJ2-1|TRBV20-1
TGCAGTGCTAGTGGGCTTGGACGCCTGCATGAGCAGTTCTTC
CSASGLGRLHEQFF
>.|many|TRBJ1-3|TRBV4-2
TGTGCCAGCAGCCAAGAGGTGGGAAACACCATATATTTT
CASSQEVGNTIYF
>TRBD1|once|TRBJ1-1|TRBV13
TGTGCCAGCAACCGACAGGGGAGCACTGAAGCTTTCTTT
CASNRQGSTEAFF
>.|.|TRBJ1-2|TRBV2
TGTGCCAGCAGTGAAGCGCGAGGGGTTGTAAATGGCTACACCTTC
CASSEARGVVNGYTF
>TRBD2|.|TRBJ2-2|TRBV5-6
TGTGCCAGCAGCTTGGAGCTAGCGGGGGGGCTTTATGACACCGGGGAGCTGTTTTTT
CASSLELAGGLYDTGELFF
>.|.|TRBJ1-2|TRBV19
TGTGCCAGTAGTCGTACGGTCGCAGCTAACTATGGCTACACCTTC
CASSRTVAANYGYTF
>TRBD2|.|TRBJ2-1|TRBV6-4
TGTGCCAGCAGTGACTCGAATAGCGGGGGAGGGGAGCAGTTCTTC
CASSDSNSGGGEQFF
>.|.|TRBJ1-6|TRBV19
TGTGCCAGTAGTATAGCCAGGACAACTAATTCACCCCTCCACTTT
CASSIARTTNSPLHF
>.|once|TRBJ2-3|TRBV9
TGTGCCAGCAGCGTAAACTGGAACACAGATACGCAGTATTTT
CASSVNWNTDTQYF
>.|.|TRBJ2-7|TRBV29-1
TGCAGCGTTGAAGATCAGGGCGTGCCATACTCCTACGAGCAGTACTTC
CSVEDQGVPYSYEQYF
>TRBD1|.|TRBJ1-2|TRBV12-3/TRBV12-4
TGTGCCAGCAGCCAGACAGGGTTGGGCTACACCTTC
CASSQTGLGYTF
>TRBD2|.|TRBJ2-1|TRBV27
TGTGCCAGCAGTTCCCGTCTAGCGGGAGGGAACAATGAGCAGTTCTTC
CASSSRLAGGNNEQFF
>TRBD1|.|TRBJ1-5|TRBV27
TGTGCCAGCAGGATGACAGGGGGAGGCAATCAGCCCCAGCATTTT
CASRMTGGGNQPQHF
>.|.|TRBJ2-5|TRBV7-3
TGTGCCAGCAGCATAGGGGAGACCCAGTACTTC
CASSIGETQYF
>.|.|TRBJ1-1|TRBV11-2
TGTGCCAGCAGCTTAGGGGGCCCCGGGTGGACTGAAGCTTTCTTT
CASSLGGPGWTEAFF
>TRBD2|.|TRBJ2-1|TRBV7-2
TGTGCCAGCAGCCCCCAACTAGCGGGAGGGTATGAGCAGTTCTTC
CASSPQLAGGYEQFF
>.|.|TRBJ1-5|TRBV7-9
TGTGCCAGCAGCTTAGCAGGGTATAATCAGCCCCAGCATTTT
CASSLAGYNQPQHF
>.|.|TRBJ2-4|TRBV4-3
TGCGCCAGCAGCCAAGATCAGGGAGCCAAAAACATTCAGTACTTC
CASSQDQGAKNIQYF
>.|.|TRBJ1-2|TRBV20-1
TGCAGTGCTCGCCTAGACTATGGCTACACCTTC
CSARLDYGYTF
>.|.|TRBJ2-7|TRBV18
TGTGCCAGCTCAACCGAGGAGTACGAGCAGTACTTC
CASSTEEYEQYF
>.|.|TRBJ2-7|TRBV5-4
TGTGCCAGCAGCCCGGTCCCGACCTACGAGCAGTACTTC
CASSPVPTYEQYF
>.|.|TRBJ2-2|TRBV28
TGTGCCACCCGACGGGGGCTAAACCCCGGGGAGCTGTTTTTT
CATRRGLNPGELFF
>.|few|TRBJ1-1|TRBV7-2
TGTGCCAGCAGCCTAGGACAGAGGAACACTGAAGCTTTCTTT
CASSLGQRNTEAFF
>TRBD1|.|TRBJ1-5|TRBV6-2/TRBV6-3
TGTGCCAGCAGTACCGGGACAGTAAATCAGCCCCAGCATTTT
CASSTGTVNQPQHF
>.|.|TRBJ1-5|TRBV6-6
TGTGCCAGCAGTTACAAGCAGAGTAATCAGCCCCAGCATTTT
CASSYKQSNQPQHF
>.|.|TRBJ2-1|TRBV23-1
TGCGCCAGCAGTCAACCCTCTTCGGTGGGCGCTGGAGGCGATGAGCAGTTCTTC
CASSQPSSVGAGGDEQFF